This T cell receptor beta chain originates from a study of graft-versus-host responses after intestinal transplantation. Study background: Each patient got anti-thymocyte globulin induction, then tacrolimus and steroids for around three years.

Clones were read by immunoSEQ multiplex PCR, and TCRdb kept only the in-frame ones, dropping some. The sample consists of more than 90,000 clones, about 92% of them appearing once. This clone has just a few counts. Its target is not known. CDR3 size: 14 residues. Germline values: CDR1 SGHRS, CDR2 YFSETQ. V was pared by 1 base and J by 1 base, with 9 bases between. Study-level results: Recipient-marrow GvH clones were detected, some having first appeared in ileum or blood. Early post-transplant HvG declines were associated with peak circulating GvH clone levels.

This receptor was obtained from a human donor who was the organ donor for an intestinal transplant. The chain combines TRBV5-1 with TRBJ2-7; no firm D call. Sequencing used unstimulated CD8+ T cells sorted from spleen or lymph node cells, obtained before transplant. As DNA, the CDR3 is TGCGCCAGCAGCTTGCGTGCCGCATCCTACGAGCAGTACTTC. Encoded protein: CASSLRAASYEQYF.